The 25 T cell receptor beta chains in this list originate from one sample, sequenced in a study of blood T cells in healthy people across ages (dated by TCRdb to between 2014 and 2017). The method behind the library was 5' RACE. Sequencing instrument: Illumina HiSeq 2500. A second PCR of about 6 to 11 cycles was performed with a sample-barcoded 5' primer and a J-beta primer mix. The raw public data were reprocessed by TCRdb itself: fastp quality trimming at Q25, MiXCR clonotype calling, in-frame beta chains only. All rows with the same CDR3 protein become a single entry with the most common DNA and genes. The table for this sample lists hundreds of thousands of distinct CDR3 sequences; roughly 26% of them were counted only once. The top ten constitute around 16% of the sample. Sequenced input: blood. These receptor sequences come from a woman older than 75 in good health.

The chain recombines TRBV25-1 with TRBJ2-1, with D possibly TRBD2 on 6 matching bases. Germline V gene lookup returns CDR1 MGHDK and CDR2 SYGVNS. The CDR3 extends over 17 amino acids. With 5 bases removed from V and 3 bases from J, the gap between germline ends came to 20 bases. The chain's CDR3 is CASSFKGGAGIYNEQFF. CDR3 nucleotides: TGTGCCAGCAGTTTCAAAGGAGGGGCAGGGATCTACAATGAGCAGTTCTTC.

This clonotype has only a few counts. This may come from a read error, since a much larger clone is one base off. V usage is TRBV7-2 and J usage is TRBJ1-4; D is uncertain. From germline, CDR1 is SGHTA and CDR2 FQGNSA. The CDR3 extends over 15 amino acids. In DNA, the CDR3 is TGTGCCAGCAGCTTAAGTTTGGCACGAGGTGAAAGACTGTTTTTT. Translation gives CASSLSLARGERLFF.

This clonotype showed up many times. V usage is TRBV7-2 and J usage is TRBJ2-7; a weak D match, TRBD1 (5 bases). From germline, CDR1 is SGHTA and CDR2 FQGNSA. This CDR3 comprises 15 residues. V lost 6 bases, J lost 0 bases, and 15 bases lay in between. The CDR3 nucleotides read TGTGCCAGCAGTCAAGGGGTTTCAAGCTCCTACGAGCAGTACTTC. Residues: CASSQGVSSSYEQYF.

A remark on this clonotype: A clone one base away is much larger, so this may be a read error. The rearrangement links TRBV6-2 or TRBV6-3 to TRBJ2-1; a possible D gene is TRBD1 (5 bases). Trimming pared 7 bases from V and 13 bases from J, leaving 20 bases between. The CDR3 loop spans 13 amino acids. CDR1 is MNHEY and CDR2 is SVGEGT in the germline V gene. The chain's CDR3 is CASTRQRQETQFF. The DNA of the CDR3 is TGTGCCAGCACACGACAGAGACAAGAGACCCAGTTCTTC.

This clonotype was picked up a small number of times. V and J are TRBV7-2 and TRBJ1-1; D is unresolved. The CDR3 has 15 residues. Germline assignment: CDR1 SGHTA and CDR2 FQGNSA. V lost 1 base and J lost 0, with 9 bases in between. For the CDR3, the DNA is TGTGCCAGCAGCTTAGAATCCAGACTGAACACTGAAGCTTTCTTT. Amino acid sequence: CASSLESRLNTEAFF.

The chain has TRBV6-5 and TRBJ1-1, with D hard to call. The CDR3 covers 14 residues. Trimming cost V 5 bases and J 0 bases, with 10 bases left between them. Germline V gene lookup returns CDR1 MNHEY and CDR2 SVGAGI. The CDR3 sequence is CASSRQAMNTEAFF. CDR3 nucleotide sequence: TGTGCCAGCAGTCGTCAGGCGATGAACACTGAAGCTTTCTTT.

For this clonotype: An end of the junction differs from the germline gene, which may be a read error. The chain combines TRBV7-9 with TRBJ1-6; weak D call: TRBD1 (5 bases). The CDR3 has 15 amino acids. From germline, CDR1 is SEHNR and CDR2 FQNEAQ (reference sequence). The CDR3 reads CASSLRGSYNTPLHF. Written as DNA, the CDR3 is TGTGCCAGCAGCTTACGGGGCTCCTATAATACACCCCTCCACTTT.

Comment on this clonotype: Being one base from a much bigger clone, this may be a read error. V and J are TRBV20-1 and TRBJ2-1; TRBD2 aligns across 11 bases. Matching the DNA end better, TRBJ2-7 makes the J call doubtful. CDR3 length: 15 amino acids. Germline V CDR1 and CDR2: DFQATT, SNEGSKA (reference sequence). The DNA for the CDR3 is TGCAGTGCTAGCCCGACTAGCGGGGTAAGCAATGAGCAGTACTTC. This gives the protein CSASPTSGVSNEQYF.

On this clonotype itself: Just one base apart from a much larger clone, this may be a read error. V and J are TRBV5-1 and TRBJ2-3; D tentatively fits TRBD1 or TRBD2 (5 bases each). The CDR3 has 16 amino acids. V lost 1 base to trimming and J lost 4 bases, with 16 bases between them. CDR1 and CDR2 from the germline V gene are SGHRS and YFSETQ. CDR3 nucleotides: TGCGCCAGCAGCTTGCAGGGACGCCTGAACGCAGATACGCAGTATTTT. It yields the protein CASSLQGRLNADTQYF.

This clonotype is judged medium-sized (0.01 to 0.1%). V is TRBV7-2 and J is TRBJ2-1, with unresolved D. Germline V gene sequence: CDR1 SGHTA, CDR2 FQGNSA. Deletions cut 3 bases from V and 10 bases from J, with 7 bases between. This CDR3 is built from 11 residues. CDR3: CASSLDLEQFF. DNA of the CDR3: TGTGCCAGCAGCTTGGATCTCGAGCAGTTCTTC.

The chain joins TRBV7-2 to TRBJ2-2; possibly TRBD2 for D (5 bases). V lost 4 bases, J lost 7 bases, and 10 bases lay in between. The CDR3 runs to 13 residues. Germline V gene data show CDR1 as SGHTA and CDR2 as FQGNSA. CDR3 loop: CASSSRENGELFF. The CDR3 coding sequence is TGTGCCAGCAGCTCGAGGGAAAACGGGGAGCTGTTTTTT.

A remark on this clonotype: This sequence may be a read error, since a much larger clone differs from it by one base. CDR3 region: CSVLQRSQSNEQYF. CDR3 in DNA: TGCAGCGTCCTCCAGCGGTCCCAATCAAATGAGCAGTACTTC. This chain connects TRBV29-1 to TRBJ2-5, with D possibly TRBD2 on 5 matching bases. The germline V gene has CDR1 SQVTM and CDR2 ANQGSEA. Trimming stripped 6 bases from V and 11 bases from J, with 25 bases between. This CDR3 has 14 amino acids.

The chain combines TRBV19 with TRBJ2-1; D remains ambiguous. CDR1 is LNHDA and CDR2 is SQIVND in the germline V gene (reference sequence). Trimming shortened V by 4 bases and J by 0 bases, and 10 bases separated the two germline ends. This CDR3 has 15 residues. The DNA of the CDR3 is TGTGCCAGTAGTACAGAGTCTAGCTCCTACAATGAGCAGTTCTTC. Amino acids: CASSTESSSYNEQFF.

The V call is TRBV5-6, the J call TRBJ2-3, with TRBD2 matching over 9 bases. The CDR3 consists of 16 residues. Germline CDR1 reads SGHDT; CDR2 reads YYEEEE. V lost 1 base, J lost 3 bases, and 6 bases stayed unmatched. The CDR3 DNA follows: TGTGCCAGCAGCTTGTCAGGGCTAGCGGGGACAGATACGCAGTATTTT. Protein product: CASSLSGLAGTDTQYF.

The V call is TRBV5-1, the J call TRBJ1-3; the D gene is possibly TRBD1 (6 bases). The CDR3 is made up of 14 amino acids. With 6 bases removed from V and 0 bases from J, the gap between germline ends came to 10 bases. Germline values: CDR1 SGHRS, CDR2 YFSETQ. This chain's CDR3 is CASKQGGSGNTIYF. The CDR3 bases are TGCGCCAGCAAACAGGGAGGCTCTGGAAACACCATATATTTT.

With regard to this clonotype: Since a much larger clone is just one base distant, this may be a read error. The chain joins TRBV5-1 to TRBJ2-1; 8 bases line up with TRBD2. The CDR3 sequence is 15 residues long. Per the germline V gene, CDR1 is SGHRS and CDR2 is YFSETQ. V trimming: 0 bases; J trimming: 6 bases; junction bases outside the gene matches: 5. The CDR3 DNA reads as TGCGCCAGCAGCTTGGTAACTAGCGGATGCAATGAGCAGTTCTTC. Residues: CASSLVTSGCNEQFF.

Only a few counts were recorded for this clonotype. A much bigger clone sits one base away, suggesting this may be a read error. This sequence joins TRBV29-1 and TRBJ2-5; 10 nucleotides line up with TRBD2. Losses at the gene ends were 3 bases for V and 11 bases for J; bases not matched to a gene: 15. Germline V lookup: CDR1 SQVTM, CDR2 ANQGSEA. This CDR3 region has 15 residues. The CDR3 is CSVEYSSGGQDEQYF. Here the CDR3 DNA reads TGCAGCGTTGAGTATTCTAGCGGGGGCCAGGATGAGCAGTACTTC. Filled out from reference TRBV29-1 and TRBJ2-5, the complete variable domain reads SAVISQKPSRDICQRGTSLTIQCQVDSQVTMMFWYRQQPGQSLTLIATANQGSEATYESGFVIDKFPISRPNLTFSTLTVSNMSPEDSSIYLCSVEYSSGGQDEQYFGPGTRLLVL.

The chain has TRBV28 and TRBJ2-7; D remains ambiguous. V lost 6 bases, J lost 0 bases, and 12 bases lay in between. This CDR3 has 14 residues. Germline loops: CDR1 MDHEN, CDR2 SYDVKM. CDR3 in DNA: TGTGCCAGCAGCCAGGTCGGTAACTCCTACGAGCAGTACTTC. This codes for CASSQVGNSYEQYF.

The V and J genes are TRBV3-1 and TRBJ2-5, with TRBD1 identical over 11 bases. The CDR3 runs 15 residues. CDR1 is LGHDT, CDR2 YNNKEL, per germline (reference sequence). Trimming took 2 bases from V and 4 from J; bases not matched to a gene: 3. The CDR3 protein is CASSQPGTGGETQYF. CDR3 nucleotide sequence: TGTGCCAGCAGCCAACCAGGGACAGGGGGAGAGACCCAGTACTTC.

This clonotype was seen a few times. Being one base from a much bigger clone, this may be a read error. The J gene is TRBJ2-7, the V gene TRBV6-2 or TRBV6-3; perhaps TRBD1 as D (6 bases). The germline V gene encodes CDR1 MNHEY and CDR2 SVGEGT. The germline V and J ends were trimmed by 4 bases and 6 bases, with 13 bases remaining between them. The CDR3 length is 13 residues. The CDR3 sequence: CASSLAQGREQYF. CDR3 bases: TGTGCCAGCAGTTTGGCACAGGGACGCGAGCAGTACTTC.

This clonotype was observed many times. V is TRBV3-1 and J is TRBJ2-6, with D perhaps matching TRBD1 (6 bases). CDR1 and CDR2 from the germline V gene are LGHDT and YNNKEL (reference sequence). This CDR3 has 19 amino acids. V lost 1 base to trimming and J lost 0 bases, with 16 bases between them. In DNA form, the CDR3 reads TGTGCCAGCAGCCAAGTTGGGCACAGGGAGCACTCTGGGGCCAACGTCCTGACTTTC. Translating it yields CASSQVGHREHSGANVLTF.

Details on this clonotype: A much larger clone is a single base away; this may be a read error. The chain is built from TRBV11-2 and TRBJ1-2; 8 nucleotides line up with TRBD1. This CDR3 region has 16 residues. Germline CDR1 is SGHAT and CDR2 is FQNNGV. In DNA, the CDR3 is TGTGCCAGCAACTTAGGACGACAGGGGACTAACTATGGCTACACCTTC. Amino acid sequence: CASNLGRQGTNYGYTF.

The V call is TRBV14, the J call TRBJ2-5, with D tentatively TRBD2 (5 bases). V lost 1 base and J lost 4, with 19 bases in between. The CDR3 extends over 17 amino acids. Germline CDR1 is SGHDN and CDR2 is FVKESK. This CDR3 reads CASSQGYGEKGRETQYF. The CDR3 nucleotides are TGTGCCAGCAGCCAAGGATATGGGGAGAAGGGAAGAGAGACCCAGTACTTC.

This clonotype was counted between two and nine times. V gene TRBV7-2 combines with J gene TRBJ1-5; D may be TRBD1 (6 bases). Trimming stripped 5 bases from V and 13 bases from J, with 15 bases between. CDR3 length: 12 residues. Germline V gene sequence: CDR1 SGHTA, CDR2 FQGNSA. The CDR3 DNA sequence: TGTGCCAGCAGCCCCCCTGGACAGATTCAGCATTTT. Translation: CASSPPGQIQHF.

This clonotype has a count of ten or more. At one of its ends the junction is not consistent with the germline gene, which may arise from a read error. The rearrangement uses TRBV5-1 and TRBJ1-4; D remains unclear. CDR1 is SGHRS, CDR2 YFSETQ, per germline. The CDR3 loop spans 14 amino acids. The CDR3, as DNA: TGTGCCAGCAGTTTAGTGGGAACTAATGAAAAACTGTTTTTT. Protein: CASSLVGTNEKLFF.